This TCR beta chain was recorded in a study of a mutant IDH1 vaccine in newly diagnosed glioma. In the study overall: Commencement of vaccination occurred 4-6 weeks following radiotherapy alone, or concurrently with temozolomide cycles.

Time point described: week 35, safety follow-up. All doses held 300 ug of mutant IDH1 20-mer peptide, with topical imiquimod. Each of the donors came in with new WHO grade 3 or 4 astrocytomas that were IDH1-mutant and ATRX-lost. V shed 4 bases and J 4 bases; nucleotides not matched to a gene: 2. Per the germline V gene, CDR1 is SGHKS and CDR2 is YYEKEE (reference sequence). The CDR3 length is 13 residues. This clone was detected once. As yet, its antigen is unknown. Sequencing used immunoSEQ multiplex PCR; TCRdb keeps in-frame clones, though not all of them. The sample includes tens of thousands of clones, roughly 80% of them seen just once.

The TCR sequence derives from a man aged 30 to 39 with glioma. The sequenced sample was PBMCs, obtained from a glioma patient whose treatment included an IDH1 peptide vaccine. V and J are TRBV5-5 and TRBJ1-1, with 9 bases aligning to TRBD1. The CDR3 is CASSTDRGTEAFF. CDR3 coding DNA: TGTGCCAGCAGCACGGACAGGGGCACTGAAGCTTTCTTT.